The rows below give T cell receptor beta chains drawn from one sample of a study of T cells in Graves' hyperthyroidism and ophthalmopathy. TCRdb reprocessed the multiplex PCR reads with MiXCR, giving one entry per CDR3 protein. Here the sample spans hundreds of thousands of distinct CDR3 sequences, around a fifth being singletons. Sequenced sample: blood. The receptors were gathered from a woman in her seventies with Graves' ophthalmopathy. Each CDR3 is given with its conserved first and last residue. The D gene is left open where the match is weak. Some rows have no size entry. The others give once, few or many, or a class for an expanded clone.

d_call	v_call	j_call	clone_size	cdr3_nt	cdr3_aa
-	TRBV7-9	TRBJ1-4	few	TGTGCCAGCAGCTTAAATCGGGACGACAAACTGTTTTTT	CASSLNRDDKLFF
-	TRBV12-3/TRBV12-4	TRBJ2-7	many	TGTGCCAGCAGTTTCACAACCTACGAGCAGTACTTC	CASSFTTYEQYF
TRBD1	TRBV19	TRBJ1-2	-	TGTGCCAGTAGCCCTACCGGGGCTACACAGGGGGCGAATGGCTACACCTTC	CASSPTGATQGANGYTF
-	TRBV3-1	TRBJ1-5	few	TGTGCCAGCAGCCAAGCCCCAGGGGGCAATCAGCCCCAGCATTTT	CASSQAPGGNQPQHF
-	TRBV5-1	TRBJ2-6	-	TGCGCCAGCAGCTTGGGAGGGAACTCTGGGGCCAACGTCCTGACTTTC	CASSLGGNSGANVLTF
-	TRBV7-8	TRBJ1-1	many	TGTGCCAGCAGCCGCCCGGCCAGGCGACCCACTGAAGCTTTCTTT	CASSRPARRPTEAFF
-	TRBV29-1	TRBJ2-5	few	TGCAGCGTTGATTTGCGGGGTTTGGAGACCCAGTACTTC	CSVDLRGLETQYF
TRBD2	TRBV3-1	TRBJ2-4	-	TGTGCCAGCAGCTATAGTACTAGCGGAGGCAAAAACATTCAGTACTTC	CASSYSTSGGKNIQYF
-	TRBV7-8	TRBJ1-1	many	TGTGCCAGCAGCTCCAGACGCAGGGAGATCGGTGACACTGAAGCTTTCTTT	CASSSRRREIGDTEAFF
TRBD1	TRBV6-1	TRBJ1-5	many	TGTGCCAGCAGTGCGGGACAGGGTCCCAATCAGCCCCAGCATTTT	CASSAGQGPNQPQHF
-	TRBV6-2/TRBV6-3	TRBJ2-3	-	TGTGCCAGCAGTTACGACTATTCCTCCACAGATACGCAGTATTTT	CASSYDYSSTDTQYF
-	TRBV5-6	TRBJ1-1	few	TGTGCCAGCAGCCATGACGCGGGGAACACTGAAGCTTTCTTT	CASSHDAGNTEAFF
-	TRBV10-3	TRBJ2-5	-	TGTGCCATCAGTTCAGGGGCAGGAGGGGGCCAAGAGACCCAGTACTTC	CAISSGAGGGQETQYF
TRBD2	TRBV30	TRBJ2-2	-	TGTGCCTGGAACCTCCTAGCGGCAAACACCGGGGAGCTGTTTTTT	CAWNLLAANTGELFF
-	TRBV11-2	TRBJ2-5	-	TGTGCCAGCAGCTTAGGTGTGGTGCAGACCCAGTACTTC	CASSLGVVQTQYF
TRBD1	TRBV7-9	TRBJ1-1	few	TGTGCCAGCAGCTTAGCTCTGGACAGGAGCCAAGCTTTCTTT	CASSLALDRSQAFF
-	TRBV7-9	TRBJ2-3	-	TGTGCCAGCTCGGAATTAGGGTGGGGCACAGATACGCAGTATTTT	CASSELGWGTDTQYF
-	TRBV28	TRBJ1-2	-	TGTGCCAGCAGACCCCCGGGGGCCTATGGCTACACCTTC	CASRPPGAYGYTF
-	TRBV7-2	TRBJ1-1	many	TGTGCCAGCAGCTTGGTCCTAGACGGTGAAGCTTTCTTT	CASSLVLDGEAFF
TRBD2	TRBV20-1	TRBJ2-7	many	TGCAGTGCTCAGACTAGCGGGAGCAACGAGCAGTACTTC	CSAQTSGSNEQYF
TRBD1	TRBV12-3/TRBV12-4	TRBJ1-3	few	TGTGCCAGCAGTCCCGGGACAGGGGGCAACTCTGGAAACACCATATATTTT	CASSPGTGGNSGNTIYF
TRBD1	TRBV7-9	TRBJ2-7	-	TGTGCCAGCAGTTCTGACAGGGCCGACTCCTACGAGCAGTACTTC	CASSSDRADSYEQYF
-	TRBV18	TRBJ2-1	-	TGTGCCAGCTTTTCGAGATCCGGGGTATACTACAATGAGCAGTTCTTC	CASFSRSGVYYNEQFF
-	TRBV11-2	TRBJ2-3	-	TGTGCCAGCAGCCAAGAGGGGGTCTACACAGATACGCAGTATTTT	CASSQEGVYTDTQYF
-	TRBV28	TRBJ2-1	-	TGTGCCAGCTTGGACTTCTCAGGCTCCTACAATGAGCAGTTCTTC	CASLDFSGSYNEQFF
-	TRBV3-1	TRBJ1-1	many	TGTGCCAGCAGCTCAACAGGTGAAGCTTTCTTT	CASSSTGEAFF
-	TRBV2	TRBJ2-5	many	TGTGCCAGCAGTGCCGGGGGGCTGGGGGAGACCCAGTACTTC	CASSAGGLGETQYF
-	TRBV5-1	TRBJ2-3	-	TGCGCCAGCAGCTTGGTCGGCGGCCCCACAGATACGCAGTATTTT	CASSLVGGPTDTQYF
-	TRBV19	TRBJ1-5	few	TGTGCCAGTACCCCTTCCGGGACGCTCAATCAGCCCCAGCATTTT	CASTPSGTLNQPQHF
-	TRBV10-3	TRBJ2-1	-	TGTGCCATCAGTGTCGGACAGACCTACGGTGAGCAGTTCTTC	CAISVGQTYGEQFF
-	TRBV30	TRBJ1-3	many	TGTGCCTGGAGTGGGAAGGGGGGGCTGGGAAACACCATATATTTT	CAWSGKGGLGNTIYF
-	TRBV18	TRBJ2-3	many	TGTGCCAGCTCCTCTCCGGCAGATACGCAGTATTTT	CASSSPADTQYF
TRBD2	TRBV10-3	TRBJ2-1	few	TGTGCCATCAGTGAAGCGGGAGGCATCAATGAGCAGTTCTTC	CAISEAGGINEQFF
-	TRBV7-2	TRBJ1-1	-	TGTGCCAGCAGCTTAACAGGGACGACCACTGAAGCTTTCTTT	CASSLTGTTTEAFF
-	TRBV12-3/TRBV12-4	TRBJ2-2	-	TGTGCCAGCAGTTTCGGCCAGAGCAACACCGGGGAGCTGTTTTTT	CASSFGQSNTGELFF
-	TRBV3-1	TRBJ2-3	-	TGTGCCAGCAGCCAAGGAGACGCTTCCACAGATACGCAGTATTTT	CASSQGDASTDTQYF
-	TRBV6-5	TRBJ2-5	-	TGTGCCAGCATTAGGGACCCACTATACCAAGAGACCCAGTACTTC	CASIRDPLYQETQYF
-	TRBV11-2	TRBJ2-2	-	TGTGCCAGCAGGTTCCCAGCCGGGGAGCTGTTTTTT	CASRFPAGELFF
TRBD2	TRBV5-8	TRBJ2-3	-	TGTGCCAGCAGCGAGGGACTAGATTCTCTCACGCAGTATTTT	CASSEGLDSLTQYF
-	TRBV7-2	TRBJ2-7	-	TGTGCCAGCAGCTTAGCGAACGGAGGTTCCTACGAGCAGTACTTC	CASSLANGGSYEQYF
-	TRBV19	TRBJ2-3	-	TGTGCCAGTAGTATAGGGGGAAGCACAGATACGCAGTATTTT	CASSIGGSTDTQYF
-	TRBV7-2	TRBJ2-1	few	TGTGCCAGCAGCAATTCTGTTGGCGGGATTTCCTACAATGAGCAGTTCTTC	CASSNSVGGISYNEQFF
TRBD1	TRBV5-1	TRBJ2-3	-	TGCGCCAGCAGCCAAATCACAGGGGCCGATACGCAGTATTTT	CASSQITGADTQYF
TRBD2	TRBV12-3/TRBV12-4	TRBJ2-7	-	TGTGCCAGCAGCCTTATGGGGGGGAAAGGGCAGTACTTC	CASSLMGGKGQYF
-	TRBV6-2/TRBV6-3	TRBJ2-5	many	TGTGCCAGCAGTTACTCGAAGGGTTGGAGAGAGACCCAGTACTTC	CASSYSKGWRETQYF
-	TRBV27	TRBJ1-6	few	TGTGCCAGCAGTTACAGGGCTAATTCACCCCTCCACTTT	CASSYRANSPLHF
-	TRBV20-1	TRBJ2-5	-	TGCAGTGCTAGAGATCGGAGGGGGACGGAGACCCAGTACTTC	CSARDRRGTETQYF
TRBD1	TRBV9	TRBJ1-2	-	TGTGCCAGCAGCAGACAGGGGGGCATCTATGGCTACACCTTC	CASSRQGGIYGYTF